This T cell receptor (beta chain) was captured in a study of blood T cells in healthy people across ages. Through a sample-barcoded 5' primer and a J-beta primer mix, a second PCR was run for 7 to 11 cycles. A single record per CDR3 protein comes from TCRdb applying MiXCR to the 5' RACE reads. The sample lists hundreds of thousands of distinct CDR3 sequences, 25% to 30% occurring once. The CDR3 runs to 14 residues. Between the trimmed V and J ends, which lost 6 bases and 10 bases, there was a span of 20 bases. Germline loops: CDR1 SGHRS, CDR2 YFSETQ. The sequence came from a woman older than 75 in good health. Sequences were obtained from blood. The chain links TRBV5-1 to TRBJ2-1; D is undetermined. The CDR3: CASTQELQAKEQFF. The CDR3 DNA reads TGCGCCAGCACCCAAGAACTCCAGGCGAAAGAGCAGTTCTTC.